Presented here are 2 T cell receptor beta chains from one specimen sequenced in a study of blood T cell repertoires in COVID-19. The table came from immunoSEQ multiplex PCR; TCRdb's copy has only in-frame clones and leaves some out. The sample has 61,000 or so clones, about 91% seen once. The sample consisted of peripheral blood. The receptors originated from a woman of 80 years or more with active COVID-19.

The chain has TRBV5-1 and TRBJ2-5; weak D call: TRBD2 (7 bases). Trimming took 4 bases from V and 1 from J, leaving 11 bases between them. CDR1 is SGHRS and CDR2 is YFSETQ in the germline V gene. The CDR3 contains 14 residues. The CDR3 spells CASSGGAVQETQYF. For the CDR3, the DNA is TGCGCCAGCAGCGGGGGGGCGGTCCAAGAGACCCAGTACTTC.

This clone was picked up a small number of times. The V and J genes are TRBV7-9 and TRBJ1-4; possibly TRBD1 for D (5 bases). This CDR3 is 15 amino acids long. Trimming pared 2 bases from V and 4 bases from J, leaving 11 bases between. CDR1 SEHNR and CDR2 FQNEAQ come from the germline V gene (reference sequence). The CDR3 nucleotides read TGTGCCAGCAGCTTATTAGGGAGGGGTAATGAAAAACTGTTTTTT. Protein product: CASSLLGRGNEKLFF.